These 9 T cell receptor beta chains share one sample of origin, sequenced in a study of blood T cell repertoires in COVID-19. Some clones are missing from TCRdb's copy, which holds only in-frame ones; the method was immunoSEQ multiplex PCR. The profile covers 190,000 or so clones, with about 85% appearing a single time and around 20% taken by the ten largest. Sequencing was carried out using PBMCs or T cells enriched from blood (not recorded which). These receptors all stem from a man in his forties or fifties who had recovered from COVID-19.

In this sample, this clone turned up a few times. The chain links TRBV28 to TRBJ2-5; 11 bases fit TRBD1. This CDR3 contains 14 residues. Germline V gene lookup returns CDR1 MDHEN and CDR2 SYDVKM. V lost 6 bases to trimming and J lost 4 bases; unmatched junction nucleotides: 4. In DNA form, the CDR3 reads TGTGCCAGCAGGGGACAGGGGGTACGAGAGACCCAGTACTTC. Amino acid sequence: CASRGQGVRETQYF. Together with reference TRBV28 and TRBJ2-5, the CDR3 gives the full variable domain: DVKVTQSSRYLVKRTGEKVFLECVQDMDHENMFWYRQDPGLGLRLIYFSYDVKMKEKGDIPEGYSVSREKKERFSLILESASTNQTSMYLCASRGQGVRETQYFGPGTRLLVL.

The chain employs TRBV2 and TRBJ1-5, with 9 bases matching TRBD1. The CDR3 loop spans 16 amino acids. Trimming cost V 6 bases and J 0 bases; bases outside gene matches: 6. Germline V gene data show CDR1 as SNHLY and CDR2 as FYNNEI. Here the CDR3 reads CASRGTGTGSNQPQHF. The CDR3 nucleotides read TGTGCCAGCAGGGGGACAGGGACTGGTAGCAATCAGCCCCAGCATTTT.

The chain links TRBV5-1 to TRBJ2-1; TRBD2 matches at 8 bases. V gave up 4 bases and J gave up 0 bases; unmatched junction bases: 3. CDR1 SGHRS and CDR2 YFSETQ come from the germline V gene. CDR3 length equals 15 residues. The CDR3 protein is CASSISGDSYNEQFF. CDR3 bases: TGCGCCAGCAGCATTAGCGGGGACTCCTACAATGAGCAGTTCTTC.

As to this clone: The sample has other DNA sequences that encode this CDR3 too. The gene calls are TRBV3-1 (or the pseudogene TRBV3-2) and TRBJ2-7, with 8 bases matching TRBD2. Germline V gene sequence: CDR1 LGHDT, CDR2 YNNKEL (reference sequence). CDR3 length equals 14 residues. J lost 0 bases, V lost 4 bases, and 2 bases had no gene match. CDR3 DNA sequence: TGTGCCAGCAGCCTAAGCGGGAGCTCCTACGAGCAGTACTTC. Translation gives CASSLSGSSYEQYF.

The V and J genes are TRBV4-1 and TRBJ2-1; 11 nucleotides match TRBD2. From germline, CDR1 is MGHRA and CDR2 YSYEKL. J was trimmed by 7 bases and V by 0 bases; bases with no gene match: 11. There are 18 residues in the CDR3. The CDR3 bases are TGCGCCAGCAGCCAAGATGGGACTAGCGGACGCTTGTATAATGAGCAGTTCTTC. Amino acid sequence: CASSQDGTSGRLYNEQFF.

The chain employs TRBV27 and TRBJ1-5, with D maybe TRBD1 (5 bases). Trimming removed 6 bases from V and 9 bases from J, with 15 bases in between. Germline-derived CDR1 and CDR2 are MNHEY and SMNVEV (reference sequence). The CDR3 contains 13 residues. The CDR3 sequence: CASRPPGGRPQHF. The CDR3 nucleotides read TGTGCCAGCAGGCCCCCGGGGGGAAGGCCCCAGCATTTT.

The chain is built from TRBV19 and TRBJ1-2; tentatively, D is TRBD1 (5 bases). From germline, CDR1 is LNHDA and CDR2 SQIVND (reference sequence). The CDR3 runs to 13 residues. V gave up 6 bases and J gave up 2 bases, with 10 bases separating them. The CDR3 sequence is CASSPGGNYGYTF. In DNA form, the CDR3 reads TGTGCCAGTAGCCCCGGGGGAAACTATGGCTACACCTTC.

Here the CDR3 DNA reads TGTGCCAGCAGCTTAGCGGACAGGGGGGATAGCAATCAGCCCCAGCATTTT. Encoded protein: CASSLADRGDSNQPQHF. The J gene is TRBJ1-5, the V gene TRBV7-2, with 10 bases lining up with TRBD1. Germline CDR1 is SGHTA and CDR2 is FQGNSA. J was trimmed by 0 bases and V by 0 bases; bases with no gene match: 2. The CDR3 is made up of 17 amino acids.

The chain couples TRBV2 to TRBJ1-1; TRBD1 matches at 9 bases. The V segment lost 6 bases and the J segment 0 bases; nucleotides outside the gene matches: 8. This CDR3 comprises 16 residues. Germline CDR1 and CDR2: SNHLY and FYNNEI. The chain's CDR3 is CASSGSDRGLNTEAFF. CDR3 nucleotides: TGTGCCAGCAGCGGATCGGACAGGGGCCTGAACACTGAAGCTTTCTTT.